Following are 19 T cell receptor beta chains from one sample sequenced in a study of molecular identifiers for immune sequencing clone quantification. From the PCR reads, TCRdb called clonotypes with MiXCR, one entry per CDR3 protein. This table holds approximately 670,000 distinct CDR3 sequences, roughly 21% found once. What was sequenced was naive CD8+ T cells from blood, with Jurkat cell RNA spiked in. Subset in this sample: FACS-sorted CD8+CD4-CCR7+CD45RA+ naive T cells. The receptors were sampled from a human donor in good health. Some libraries in this study had Jurkat cell RNA spiked in.

Points on this clonotype: A junction boundary mismatches the germline segment, possibly from a read error. This rearrangement joins TRBV28 to TRBJ2-2; 9 nucleotides agree with TRBD1. This CDR3 spans 13 amino acids. Germline assignment: CDR1 MDHEN and CDR2 SYDVKM. Here the CDR3 DNA reads TGTGCCAGCAGCCAACAGGGGGCCGGGGAGCTGCTTTTT. Amino acid sequence: CASSQQGAGELLF. Full variable domain (missing parts from reference TRBV28 and TRBJ2-2): DVKVTQSSRYLVKRTGEKVFLECVQDMDHENMFWYRQDPGLGLRLIYFSYDVKMKEKGDIPEGYSVSREKKERFSLILESASTNQTSMYLCASSQQGAGELLFGEGSRLTVL.

V usage is TRBV6-2 or TRBV6-3 and J usage is TRBJ2-3; TRBD2 agrees at 15 bases. The V segment lost 9 bases and the J segment 1 base; nucleotides outside the gene matches: 8. Per the germline V gene, CDR1 is MNHEY and CDR2 is SVGEGT. The CDR3 covers 17 residues. CDR3 sequence reads: CASWGTSGGPRTDTQYF. In DNA, the CDR3 is TGTGCCAGTTGGGGGACTAGCGGGGGGCCCCGCACAGATACGCAGTATTTT.

This clonotype has a handful of counts. The rearrangement links TRBV7-6 to TRBJ2-5, with 9 bases matching TRBD2. J was trimmed by 6 bases and V by 1 base; bases with no gene match: 6. The CDR3 contains 15 residues. The germline V gene has CDR1 SGHVS and CDR2 FNYEAQ. This CDR3 reads CASSLGPSGTQTQYF. CDR3 DNA: TGTGCCAGCAGCTTAGGGCCTAGCGGGACTCAGACCCAGTACTTC. The full variable domain, with the rest looked up from reference TRBV7-6 and TRBJ2-5, is GAGVSQSPRYKVTKRGQDVALRCDPISGHVSLYWYRQALGQGPEFLTYFNYEAQQDKSGLPNDRFSAERPEGSISTLTIQRTEQRDSAMYRCASSLGPSGTQTQYFGPGTRLLVL.

This clonotype was detected many times. The CDR3 DNA reads as TGTGCCAGCAGCTCGGGGATAACTAGCACAGATACGCAGTATTTT. Its protein is CASSSGITSTDTQYF. The J gene is TRBJ2-3, the V gene TRBV7-2, with D possibly matching TRBD2 (5 bases). The length of the CDR3 is 15 residues. Trimming took off 4 bases at V and 0 bases at J, with 11 bases between the two ends. The V gene's germline CDR1 is SGHTA and CDR2 FQGNSA.

This clonotype was observed at least ten times. The V call is TRBV19, the J call TRBJ1-4, with D tentatively TRBD1 (6 bases). Between the trimmed V and J ends, which lost 6 bases and 3 bases, there was a span of 32 bases. CDR1 is LNHDA and CDR2 is SQIVND in the germline V gene (reference sequence). The CDR3 has 21 residues. This chain's CDR3 is CASSHWTEIILNGDSNEKLFF. The CDR3 bases are TGTGCCAGTAGCCACTGGACAGAAATCATACTAAACGGGGACTCTAATGAAAAACTGTTTTTT.

This clonotype was observed at least ten times. The chain uses TRBV5-1 and TRBJ2-7; TRBD2 matches at 8 bases. The CDR3 has 16 residues. Germline-derived CDR1 and CDR2 are SGHRS and YFSETQ. The J segment lost 5 bases and the V segment lost 4 bases, leaving 14 bases of the junction unmatched. The CDR3 protein is CASSPLTAGVLNEQYF. As DNA, the CDR3 is TGCGCCAGCAGCCCTCTGACAGCGGGAGTCTTGAACGAGCAGTACTTC.

With respect to this clonotype: An end of the junction differs from the germline gene, which may be a read error. The rearrangement joins TRBV27 to TRBJ1-2; perhaps TRBD1 as D (5 bases). Germline lookup yields CDR1 MNHEY and CDR2 SMNVEV (reference sequence). CDR3 length: 16 residues. The CDR3 nucleotides are TGTGCCAGCTCTCCGGCCGGGACGGCCGCTAACTGTGGCTACACCTTC. Amino acids: CASSPAGTAANCGYTF.

This clonotype was detected ten times or more. The chain employs TRBV27 and TRBJ2-3; 7 nucleotides match TRBD1. The J segment lost 4 bases and the V segment lost 3 bases, leaving 13 bases of the junction unmatched. Germline-derived CDR1 and CDR2 are MNHEY and SMNVEV (reference sequence). This CDR3 region has 17 residues. The CDR3 loop is CASSFRTTGHSADTQYF. The CDR3 DNA follows: TGTGCCAGCAGTTTTCGAACGACAGGGCACTCCGCAGATACGCAGTATTTT.

This clonotype turned up a few times. This chain connects TRBV4-1 to TRBJ2-7; no definite D call. Between the trimmed V and J ends, which lost 2 bases and 3 bases, there was a span of 11 bases. CDR1 MGHRA and CDR2 YSYEKL come from the germline V gene. This CDR3 region has 14 residues. The CDR3 loop reads CASSQRLNYYEQYF. The CDR3 nucleotides are TGCGCCAGCAGCCAACGGCTAAATTACTACGAGCAGTACTTC.

The V gene is TRBV9, the J gene TRBJ2-3; D uncertain. The germline gives CDR1 SGDLS, CDR2 YYNGEE. The CDR3 runs to 14 residues. Trimming shortened V by 1 base and J by 4 bases, and 10 bases separated the two germline ends. DNA of the CDR3: TGTGCCAGCAGCGTATTTTATGGAGCAGATACGCAGTATTTT. Amino acids: CASSVFYGADTQYF.

The chain carries TRBV7-2 and TRBJ2-3, with 11 bases fitting TRBD2. V dropped 0 bases and J dropped 1; count of bases not matched to a gene: 6. The CDR3 consists of 18 residues. Germline V gene data show CDR1 as SGHTA and CDR2 as FQGNSA. The DNA of the CDR3 is TGTGCCAGCAGCTTAGCTCTAGCGGGAGGCGGGCGCACAGATACGCAGTATTTT. Translation: CASSLALAGGGRTDTQYF.

Concerning this clonotype: Its ends do not fully match the called genes, so a read error is possible. V is TRBV5-3 and J is TRBJ1-1; D perhaps matches TRBD1 (5 bases). TRBV5-3 is an open reading frame, and its role is uncertain. CDR3 length: 14 amino acids. CDR3 DNA sequence: TGTGCCAGCAGCTTGGCAGGGTTGGACACTGGAGCTTTCTTT. As protein: CASSLAGLDTGAFF.

Comments on this clonotype: The CDR3 does not close with the conserved phenylalanine or tryptophan, likely indicating a read error. The chain recombines TRBV7-6 with TRBJ1-1; D gene uncertain. CDR1 and CDR2 from the germline V gene are SGHVS and FNYEAQ. Trimming pared 3 bases from V and 4 bases from J, leaving 3 bases between. The CDR3 is 11 amino acids. CDR3 nucleotides: TGTGCCAGCAGCTTTAGCACTGAAGCTTTCTAT. Translation gives CASSFSTEAFY.

The rearrangement links TRBV3-1 to TRBJ2-1; D gene uncertain. This CDR3 is 16 amino acids long. V dropped 0 bases and J dropped 9 bases, with 18 bases sitting between them. Germline CDR1 and CDR2: LGHDT and YNNKEL (reference sequence). CDR3 DNA sequence: TGTGCCAGCAGCCAAGAAAGAAGTATTAAGTATGGTGAGCAGTTCTTC. Its protein is CASSQERSIKYGEQFF.

This clonotype was counted at least ten times. V is TRBV29-1 and J is TRBJ2-7; perhaps TRBD2 as D (6 bases). Trimming stripped 4 bases from V and 4 bases from J, with 14 bases between. Germline assignment: CDR1 SQVTM and CDR2 ANQGSEA. The CDR3 runs 13 residues. The CDR3 reads CSVVRGLTYEQYF. CDR3 bases: TGCAGCGTTGTTCGGGGGTTAACTTACGAGCAGTACTTC.

This clonotype was observed a handful of times. J is TRBJ2-5 and V is TRBV12-3 or TRBV12-4; a weak D match, TRBD1 (5 bases). Trimming removed 1 base at V and 2 bases at J, with 11 bases between. The CDR3 runs 15 residues. CDR3 protein: CASSLDRAGQETQYF. In DNA, the CDR3 is TGTGCCAGCAGTTTAGATAGGGCAGGGCAAGAGACCCAGTACTTC.

This clonotype was counted many times. The chain joins TRBV6-2 or TRBV6-3 to TRBJ2-3; 8 bases agree with TRBD2. The CDR3 totals 18 residues. CDR1 is MNHEY and CDR2 is SVGEGT in the germline V gene. The trim removed 8 bases at V and 2 bases at J, leaving 18 bases unmatched. This CDR3 reads CASCREKYSGVNTDTQYF. The CDR3 DNA is TGTGCCAGCTGTCGCGAAAAATATAGCGGGGTGAACACAGATACGCAGTATTTT.

This clonotype was observed at least ten times. This rearrangement joins TRBV4-3 to TRBJ1-2; TRBD1 matches at 7 bases. Germline V gene lookup returns CDR1 LGHNA and CDR2 YSLEER. The CDR3 length is 17 residues. The trim removed 0 bases at V and 7 bases at J, leaving 14 bases unmatched. The CDR3 DNA is TGCGCCAGCAGCCAAGATAAGCCGGTACAGGGGTCGCCTGGCTACACCTTC. Its protein product is CASSQDKPVQGSPGYTF.

The J gene is TRBJ2-7, the V gene TRBV11-1, with TRBD1 matching over 11 bases. This CDR3 comprises 15 residues. J gave up 4 bases and V 3 bases, and 5 bases lay outside the gene matches. Germline V gene sequence: CDR1 SGHAT, CDR2 FQDESV (reference sequence). The CDR3 sequence is CASSFLGTGGYEQYF. CDR3 sequence (DNA): TGTGCCAGCAGCTTTTTGGGGACAGGGGGTTACGAGCAGTACTTC.